The entry that follows covers one T cell receptor (beta chain) sequence. Here immunoSEQ multiplex PCR was the method, and the copy in TCRdb shows in-frame clones only, minus some. In the table there are more than 300,000 clones, around nine tenths of which are singletons. This specimen belongs to a study of blood T cell repertoires in COVID-19. Self-reported history from a screening survey and questionnaire set each donor's cohort. Donors of Cohort 3 who recovered were those that had two negative PCRs, clearance, or symptom resolution. CDR1 and CDR2 (germline): SGHRS, YFSETQ. The CDR3 is 15 residues long. With V trimmed by 3 bases and J by 3 bases, 6 bases remained unmatched.

The J gene is TRBJ2-7, the V gene TRBV5-1; TRBD1 matches at 10 bases. The TCR originated in a woman aged 18-35 years who had recovered from COVID-19. The sample comprised PBMCs or T cells enriched from blood (not recorded which). The CDR3 loop reads CASSYTTGGIYEQYF. The DNA for the CDR3 is TGCGCCAGCAGCTATACGACAGGGGGCATCTACGAGCAGTACTTC.